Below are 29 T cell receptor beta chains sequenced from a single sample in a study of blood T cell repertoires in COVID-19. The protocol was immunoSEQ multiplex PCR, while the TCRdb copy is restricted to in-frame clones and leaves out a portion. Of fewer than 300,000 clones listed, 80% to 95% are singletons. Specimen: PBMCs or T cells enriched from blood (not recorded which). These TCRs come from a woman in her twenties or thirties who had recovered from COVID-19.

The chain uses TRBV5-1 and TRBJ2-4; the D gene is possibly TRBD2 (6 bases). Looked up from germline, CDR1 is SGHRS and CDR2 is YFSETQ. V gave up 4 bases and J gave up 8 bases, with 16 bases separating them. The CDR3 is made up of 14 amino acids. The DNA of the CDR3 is TGCGCCAGCAGCCGGGGGACGACGGTGGACATTCAGTACTTC. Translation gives CASSRGTTVDIQYF.

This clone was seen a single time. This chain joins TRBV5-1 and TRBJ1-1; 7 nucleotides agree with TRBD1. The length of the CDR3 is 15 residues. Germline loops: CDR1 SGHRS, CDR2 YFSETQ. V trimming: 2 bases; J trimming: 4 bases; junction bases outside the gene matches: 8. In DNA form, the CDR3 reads TGCGCCAGCAGCTTTACAGGGGAAGCTGGCACTGAAGCTTTCTTT. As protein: CASSFTGEAGTEAFF.

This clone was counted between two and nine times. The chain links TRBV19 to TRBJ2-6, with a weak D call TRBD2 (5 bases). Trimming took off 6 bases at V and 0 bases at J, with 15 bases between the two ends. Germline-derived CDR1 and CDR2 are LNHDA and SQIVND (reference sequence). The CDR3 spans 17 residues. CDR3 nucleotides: TGTGCCAGTAGATCGGCAGGACTGTTCTCTGGGGCCAACGTCCTGACTTTC. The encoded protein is CASRSAGLFSGANVLTF.

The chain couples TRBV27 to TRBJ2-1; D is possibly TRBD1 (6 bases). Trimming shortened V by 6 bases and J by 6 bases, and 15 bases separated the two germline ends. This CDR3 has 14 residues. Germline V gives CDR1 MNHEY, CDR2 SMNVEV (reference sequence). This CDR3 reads CASSEPGHFNEQFF. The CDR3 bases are TGTGCCAGCAGCGAGCCGGGACACTTCAATGAGCAGTTCTTC.

This CDR3 reads CASRPVAGDPYEQYF. CDR3 sequence (DNA): TGCGCCAGCAGACCGGTCGCAGGGGATCCCTACGAGCAGTACTTC. The V gene is TRBV5-1, the J gene TRBJ2-7; possible D gene TRBD1, 6 bases. Deletions cut 5 bases from V and 2 bases from J, with 17 bases between. The CDR3 is made up of 15 amino acids. Germline assignment: CDR1 SGHRS and CDR2 YFSETQ.

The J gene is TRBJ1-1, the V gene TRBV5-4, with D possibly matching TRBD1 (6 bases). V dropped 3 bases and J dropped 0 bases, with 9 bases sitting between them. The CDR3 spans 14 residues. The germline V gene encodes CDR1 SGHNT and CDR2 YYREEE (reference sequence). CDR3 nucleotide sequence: TGTGCCAGCAGCTCGACAGGAGTGAACACTGAAGCTTTCTTT. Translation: CASSSTGVNTEAFF.

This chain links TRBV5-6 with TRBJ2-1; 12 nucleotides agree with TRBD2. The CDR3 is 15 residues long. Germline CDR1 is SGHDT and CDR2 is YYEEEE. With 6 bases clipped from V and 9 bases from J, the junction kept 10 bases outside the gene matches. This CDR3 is CASTLGTSGYGEQFF. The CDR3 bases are TGTGCCAGCACCCTAGGGACTAGCGGGTATGGTGAGCAGTTCTTC.

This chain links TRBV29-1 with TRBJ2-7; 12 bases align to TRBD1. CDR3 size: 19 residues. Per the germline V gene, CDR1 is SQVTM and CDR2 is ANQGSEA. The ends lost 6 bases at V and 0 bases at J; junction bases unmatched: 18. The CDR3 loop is CSVGTGGGVAGQSSYEQYF. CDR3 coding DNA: TGCAGCGTAGGGACAGGGGGCGGAGTAGCGGGACAGAGCTCCTACGAGCAGTACTTC.

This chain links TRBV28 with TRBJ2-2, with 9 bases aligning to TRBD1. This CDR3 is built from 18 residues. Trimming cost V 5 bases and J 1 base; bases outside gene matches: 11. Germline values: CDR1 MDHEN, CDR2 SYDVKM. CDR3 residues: CASSNSGSGQGNTGELFF. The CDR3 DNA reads TGTGCCAGCAGTAATTCCGGATCGGGACAGGGGAACACCGGGGAGCTGTTTTTT.

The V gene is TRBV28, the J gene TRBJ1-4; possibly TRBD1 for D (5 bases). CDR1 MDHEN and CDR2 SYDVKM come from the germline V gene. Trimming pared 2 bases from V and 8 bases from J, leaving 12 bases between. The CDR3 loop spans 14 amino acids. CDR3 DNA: TGTGCCAGCAGTTTAGGGAGGGGATGGGAAAAACTGTTTTTT. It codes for CASSLGRGWEKLFF.

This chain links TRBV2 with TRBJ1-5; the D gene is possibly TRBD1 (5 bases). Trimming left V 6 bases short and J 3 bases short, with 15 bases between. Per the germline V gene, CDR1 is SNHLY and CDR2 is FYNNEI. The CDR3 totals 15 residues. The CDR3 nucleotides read TGTGCCAGCAGATCCGACAGACTTAACAATCAGCCCCAGCATTTT. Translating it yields CASRSDRLNNQPQHF. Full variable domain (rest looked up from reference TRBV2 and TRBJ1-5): EPEVTQTPSHQVTQMGQEVILRCVPISNHLYFYWYRQILGQKVEFLVSFYNNEISEKSEIFDDQFSVERPDGSNFTLKIRSTKLEDSAMYFCASRSDRLNNQPQHFGDGTRLSIL.

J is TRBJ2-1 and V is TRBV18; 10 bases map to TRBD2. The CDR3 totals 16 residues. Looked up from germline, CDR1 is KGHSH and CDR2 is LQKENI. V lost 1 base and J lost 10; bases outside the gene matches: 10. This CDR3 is CASSPLPSGSFREQFF. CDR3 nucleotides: TGTGCCAGCTCACCACTTCCTAGCGGGAGTTTTAGGGAGCAGTTCTTC.

DNA for the CDR3: TGTGCCTGGAGTAGGACAGGGGGCTCCTACACCTTC. The encoded protein is CAWSRTGGSYTF. The chain recombines TRBV30 with TRBJ1-2; 11 nucleotides match TRBD1. CDR1 is GTSNPN, CDR2 SVGIG, per germline (reference sequence). The CDR3 length is 12 residues. The V segment lost 2 bases and the J segment 10 bases; nucleotides outside the gene matches: 3.

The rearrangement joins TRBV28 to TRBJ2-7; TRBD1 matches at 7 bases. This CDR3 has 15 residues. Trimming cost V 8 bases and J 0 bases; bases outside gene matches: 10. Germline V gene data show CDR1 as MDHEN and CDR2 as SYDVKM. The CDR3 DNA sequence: TGTGCCAGCCAATCTTCCGGGACAGACTCCTACGAGCAGTACTTC. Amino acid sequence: CASQSSGTDSYEQYF.

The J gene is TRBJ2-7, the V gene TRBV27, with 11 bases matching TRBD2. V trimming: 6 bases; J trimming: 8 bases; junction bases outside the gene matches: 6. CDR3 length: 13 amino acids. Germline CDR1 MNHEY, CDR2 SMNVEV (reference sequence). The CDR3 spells CASSLGTSGKQYF. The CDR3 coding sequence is TGTGCCAGCAGCCTCGGGACTAGCGGAAAGCAGTACTTC.

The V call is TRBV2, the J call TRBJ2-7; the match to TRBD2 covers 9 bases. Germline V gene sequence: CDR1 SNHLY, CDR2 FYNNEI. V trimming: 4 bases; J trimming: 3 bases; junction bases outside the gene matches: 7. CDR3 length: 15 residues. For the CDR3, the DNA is TGTGCCAGCAGTGCTAGCGGGAAACCGCTCTACGAGCAGTACTTC. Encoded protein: CASSASGKPLYEQYF.

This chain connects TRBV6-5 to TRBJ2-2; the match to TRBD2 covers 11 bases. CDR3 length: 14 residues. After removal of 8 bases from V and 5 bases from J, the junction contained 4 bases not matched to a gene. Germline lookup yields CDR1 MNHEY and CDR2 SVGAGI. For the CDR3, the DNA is TGTGCCAGCGATAGCGGGAGGGTTACCGGGGAGCTGTTTTTT. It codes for CASDSGRVTGELFF.

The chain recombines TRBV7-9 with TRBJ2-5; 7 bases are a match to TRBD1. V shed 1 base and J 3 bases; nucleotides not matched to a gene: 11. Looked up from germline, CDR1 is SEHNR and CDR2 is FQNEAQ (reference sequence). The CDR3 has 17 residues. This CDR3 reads CASSLGARDRKKETQYF. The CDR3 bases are TGTGCCAGCAGCTTAGGGGCTAGGGACAGAAAAAAAGAGACCCAGTACTTC.

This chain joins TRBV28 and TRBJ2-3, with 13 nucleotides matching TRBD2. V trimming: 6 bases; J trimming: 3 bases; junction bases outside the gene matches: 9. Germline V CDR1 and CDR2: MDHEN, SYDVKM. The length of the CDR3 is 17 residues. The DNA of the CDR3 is TGTGCCAGCAGAGGACTAGCGGGAGTTGGAGGTACAGATACGCAGTATTTT. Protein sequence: CASRGLAGVGGTDTQYF.

CDR3 sequence reads: CASSPDRGRTNEQFF. The CDR3 DNA sequence: TGTGCCAGCTCACCCGACAGGGGGCGCACAAATGAGCAGTTCTTC. The chain links TRBV18 to TRBJ2-1; TRBD1 matches at 10 bases. Germline loops: CDR1 KGHSH, CDR2 LQKENI. The junction had 6 bases not matched to a gene; V was cut back by 3 bases and J by 7 bases. The CDR3 consists of 15 residues. Supplemented by reference TRBV18 and TRBJ2-1, the full variable domain reads NAGVMQNPRHLVRRRGQEARLRCSPMKGHSHVYWYRQLPEEGLKFMVYLQKENIIDESGMPKERFSAEFPKEGPSILRIQQVVRGDSAAYFCASSPDRGRTNEQFFGPGTRLTVL.

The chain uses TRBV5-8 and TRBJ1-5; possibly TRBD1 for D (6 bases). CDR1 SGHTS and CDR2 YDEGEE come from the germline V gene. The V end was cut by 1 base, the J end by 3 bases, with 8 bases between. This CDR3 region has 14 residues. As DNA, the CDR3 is TGTGCCAGCAGCTTGCGGGACAACAATCAGCCCCAGCATTTT. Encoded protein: CASSLRDNNQPQHF.

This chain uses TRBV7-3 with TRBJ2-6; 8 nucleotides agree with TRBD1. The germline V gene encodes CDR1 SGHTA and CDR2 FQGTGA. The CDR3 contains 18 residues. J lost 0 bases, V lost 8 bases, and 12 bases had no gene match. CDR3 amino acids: CASADRGGWFSGANVLTF. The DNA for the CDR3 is TGTGCCAGCGCAGACAGGGGCGGGTGGTTCTCTGGGGCCAACGTCCTGACTTTC.

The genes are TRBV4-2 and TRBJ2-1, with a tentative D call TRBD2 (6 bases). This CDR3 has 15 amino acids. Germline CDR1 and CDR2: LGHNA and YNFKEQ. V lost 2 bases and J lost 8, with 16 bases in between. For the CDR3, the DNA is TGTGCCAGCAGCCAACCCCCTACGGGGGAGGATGAGCAGTTCTTC. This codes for CASSQPPTGEDEQFF.

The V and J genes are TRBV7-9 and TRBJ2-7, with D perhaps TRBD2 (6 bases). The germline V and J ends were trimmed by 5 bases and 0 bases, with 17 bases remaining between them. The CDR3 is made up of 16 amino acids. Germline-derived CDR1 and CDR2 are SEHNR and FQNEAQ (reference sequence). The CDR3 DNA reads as TGTGCCAGCAGCCCATTCGCGGGGACTGTCTCCTACGAGCAGTACTTC. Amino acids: CASSPFAGTVSYEQYF. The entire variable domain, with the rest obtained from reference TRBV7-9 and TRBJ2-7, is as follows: DTGVSQNPRHKITKRGQNVTFRCDPISEHNRLYWYRQTLGQGPEFLTYFQNEAQLEKSRLLSDRFSAERPKGSFSTLEIQRTEQGDSAMYLCASSPFAGTVSYEQYFGPGTRLTVT.

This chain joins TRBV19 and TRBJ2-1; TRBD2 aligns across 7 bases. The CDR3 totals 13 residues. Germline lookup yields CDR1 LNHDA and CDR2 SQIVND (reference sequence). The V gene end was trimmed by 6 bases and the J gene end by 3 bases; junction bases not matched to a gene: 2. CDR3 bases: TGTGCCAGTAGGCTAGCGGACTACAATGAGCAGTTCTTC. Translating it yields CASRLADYNEQFF.

In DNA form, the CDR3 reads TGTGCCAGCCGCCGCAGCGGCTCCTACGAGCAGTACTTC. Its translation is CASRRSGSYEQYF. The chain combines TRBV12-3 or TRBV12-4 with TRBJ2-7; the D gene is possibly TRBD2 (5 bases). V lost 8 bases and J lost 0, with 11 bases in between. This CDR3 has 13 amino acids.

CDR3 protein: CASSVEGTVYQETQYF. The DNA of the CDR3 is TGTGCCAGCAGCGTAGAAGGGACTGTGTACCAAGAGACCCAGTACTTC. V usage is TRBV9 and J usage is TRBJ2-5, with a weak D call TRBD2 (6 bases). CDR1 SGDLS and CDR2 YYNGEE come from the germline V gene. The CDR3 consists of 16 residues. Trimming took 0 bases from V and 0 from J, leaving 12 bases between them.

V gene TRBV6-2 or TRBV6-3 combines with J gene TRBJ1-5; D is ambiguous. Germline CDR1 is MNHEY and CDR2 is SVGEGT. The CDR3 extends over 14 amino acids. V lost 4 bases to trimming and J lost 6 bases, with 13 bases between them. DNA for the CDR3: TGTGCCAGCAGTTTGTTGGCAGCTAGTCAGCCCCAGCATTTT. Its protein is CASSLLAASQPQHF.

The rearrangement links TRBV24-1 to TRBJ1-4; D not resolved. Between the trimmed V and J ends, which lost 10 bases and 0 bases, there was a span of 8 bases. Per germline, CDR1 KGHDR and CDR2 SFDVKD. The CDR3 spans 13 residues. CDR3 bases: TGTGCCACGGCCAAAACAACTAATGAAAAACTGTTTTTT. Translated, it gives CATAKTTNEKLFF.